This is a list of T cell receptor beta chains from one sample in a study of blood T cell repertoires in COVID-19. Generated by immunoSEQ multiplex PCR, the TCRdb table keeps only in-frame clones and is missing some. The sample carries 200,000 to 250,000 clones, 85% to 90% recorded once. The specimen was peripheral blood. Receptors originate from a man between 60 and 70 years old who had recovered from COVID-19. Each CDR3 is given with its conserved first and last residue. A D gene is named only where the DNA matches it firmly. Size values are once, few and many counts, or a class for expanded clones, and some rows have none.

NA,TRBJ1-2,once,TRBV5-4,CASSLTHRVEGYTF,TGTGCCAGCAGCCTGACTCACAGGGTAGAAGGCTACACCTTC
TRBD2,TRBJ2-3,NA,TRBV29-1,CSPTGTSGGTDTQYF,TGCAGCCCAACCGGGACTAGCGGGGGCACAGATACGCAGTATTTT
TRBD1,TRBJ1-2,NA,TRBV7-2,CASSLLGGTGANYGYTF,TGTGCCAGCAGCCTATTGGGCGGGACAGGAGCTAACTATGGCTACACCTTC
NA,TRBJ2-3,NA,TRBV7-2,CASSPVTDTQYF,TGTGCCAGCAGCCCAGTAACAGATACGCAGTATTTT
TRBD2,TRBJ2-7,NA,TRBV5-1,CASHLSGSSYEQYF,TGCGCCAGCCACTTAAGCGGGAGCTCCTACGAGCAGTACTTC
NA,TRBJ1-5,NA,TRBV19,CASSIPGLGNQPQHF,TGTGCCAGTAGTATACCGGGGTTGGGGAATCAGCCCCAGCATTTT
TRBD1,TRBJ2-3,NA,TRBV2,CATRTGGLNTQYF,TGTGCCACCAGGACAGGGGGCTTAAATACGCAGTATTTT
TRBD2,TRBJ2-6,NA,TRBV19,CASSIKLAKGANVLTF,TGTGCCAGTAGTATAAAACTAGCGAAAGGGGCCAACGTCCTGACTTTC
NA,TRBJ1-1,NA,TRBV5-6,CASSLEEGTEAFF,TGTGCCAGCAGCTTGGAAGAGGGAACTGAAGCTTTCTTT
TRBD2,TRBJ2-1,NA,TRBV9,CASSVAGAGGSNEQFF,TGTGCCAGCAGCGTAGCTGGAGCGGGAGGCTCCAATGAGCAGTTCTTC
TRBD1,TRBJ1-2,NA,TRBV9,CASSVKVGGGVYGYTF,TGTGCCAGCAGCGTTAAGGTCGGAGGGGGCGTCTATGGCTACACCTTC
TRBD2,TRBJ2-1,NA,TRBV6-6,CASSGTGLVTYNEQFF,TGTGCCAGCAGTGGAACGGGACTAGTAACCTACAATGAGCAGTTCTTC
TRBD1,TRBJ2-1,NA,TRBV5-4,CASSLDRGQQFF,TGTGCCAGCAGCTTGGACAGGGGGCAGCAGTTCTTC
NA,TRBJ2-5,NA,TRBV18,CASSPPGGGSQETQYF,TGTGCCAGCTCCCCTCCTGGAGGTGGAAGTCAAGAGACCCAGTACTTC
NA,TRBJ2-1,NA,TRBV5-4,CASSSDYYNEQFF,TGTGCCAGCAGCTCCGACTATTACAATGAGCAGTTCTTC
TRBD1,TRBJ1-5,NA,TRBV7-2,CASSSGTGLEQPQHF,TGTGCCAGCAGCTCTGGGACAGGCCTGGAACAGCCCCAGCATTTT
TRBD1,TRBJ1-2,NA,TRBV10-3,CAITIGPTGEGYTF,TGTGCCATCACCATAGGACCGACAGGGGAGGGCTACACCTTC
NA,TRBJ2-1,NA,TRBV5-1,CASSSLGGGSYNEQFF,TGCGCCAGCAGCTCCCTCGGTGGGGGGTCCTACAATGAGCAGTTCTTC
TRBD2,TRBJ2-1,NA,TRBV19,CASSPNPSSGSSGQFF,TGTGCCAGTAGCCCCAACCCATCTAGCGGGAGTTCAGGGCAGTTCTTC
NA,TRBJ2-3,NA,TRBV27,CASSFFSEAPDTQYF,TGTGCCAGCAGTTTCTTCTCAGAGGCGCCAGATACGCAGTATTTT
NA,TRBJ2-7,NA,TRBV6-5,CASSYATGRHEQYF,TGTGCCAGCAGTTACGCGACAGGGAGGCACGAGCAGTACTTC
NA,TRBJ1-1,NA,TRBV7-3,CASSPSRGGTEAFF,TGTGCCAGCAGCCCCTCCCGGGGGGGGACTGAAGCTTTCTTT
NA,TRBJ1-5,NA,TRBV28,CASRNSLEPQHF,TGTGCCAGCAGAAACTCCCTCGAGCCCCAGCATTTT
TRBD2,TRBJ2-7,NA,TRBV27,CASRTSGTYEQYF,TGTGCCAGCAGGACTAGCGGTACCTACGAGCAGTACTTC
TRBD2,TRBJ2-7,NA,TRBV10-1,CASRMGLAGPYEQYF,TGCGCCAGCAGAATGGGACTAGCGGGACCCTACGAGCAGTACTTC
TRBD1,TRBJ1-5,NA,TRBV30,CAWSPGQGQPQHF,TGTGCCTGGAGTCCCGGACAGGGGCAGCCCCAGCATTTT
TRBD2,TRBJ2-1,NA,TRBV19,CASTLAGFYNEQFF,TGTGCCAGTACTCTAGCGGGGTTTTACAATGAGCAGTTCTTC
NA,TRBJ1-1,NA,TRBV6-2/TRBV6-3,CASSRPGNTEAFF,TGTGCCAGCAGCAGACCAGGGAACACTGAAGCTTTCTTT
NA,TRBJ2-2,NA,TRBV14,CASSQWKGPPGELFF,TGTGCCAGCAGCCAATGGAAGGGGCCCCCCGGGGAGCTGTTTTTT
NA,TRBJ2-1,NA,TRBV4-1,CASSQEQLATYNEQFF,TGCGCCAGCAGCCAAGAGCAACTAGCTACCTACAATGAGCAGTTCTTC
TRBD2,TRBJ2-3,NA,TRBV4-3,CASSQVWAGGPDTQYF,TGCGCCAGCAGCCAAGTTTGGGCGGGGGGGCCAGATACGCAGTATTTT
TRBD1,TRBJ1-6,NA,TRBV19,CASIQDRGHNSPLHF,TGTGCCAGTATCCAGGACAGGGGCCATAATTCACCCCTCCACTTT
TRBD2,TRBJ2-5,once,TRBV5-1,CASSTGLAGEGETQYF,TGCGCCAGCAGCACCGGACTAGCGGGAGAGGGGGAGACCCAGTACTTC
TRBD1,TRBJ2-5,NA,TRBV7-2,CASSPSGQGGGETQYF,TGTGCCAGCAGCCCTTCGGGACAGGGGGGTGGAGAGACCCAGTACTTC
NA,TRBJ2-7,NA,TRBV18,CASGLGRGDEQYF,TGTGCCAGCGGCCTGGGCAGGGGAGACGAGCAGTACTTC
NA,TRBJ1-2,NA,TRBV30,CAWSMTGTYGYTF,TGTGCCTGGAGTATGACAGGAACCTATGGCTACACCTTC
NA,TRBJ1-2,NA,TRBV7-2,CASSTLAGYGYTF,TGTGCCAGCAGCACGCTAGCCGGCTATGGCTACACCTTC
TRBD2,TRBJ2-7,once,TRBV27,CASSSTYRGGTSGRDYEQYF,TGTGCCAGCAGTTCGACCTACCGGGGGGGGACTAGCGGGAGAGACTACGAGCAGTACTTC
NA,TRBJ2-1,NA,TRBV9,CASAVASTSYNEQFF,TGTGCCAGCGCCGTAGCGAGCACCTCCTACAATGAGCAGTTCTTC
NA,TRBJ1-1,NA,TRBV9,CASSVVETPLESGAFF,TGTGCCAGCAGCGTAGTCGAGACACCCTTAGAATCTGGGGCTTTCTTT
NA,TRBJ2-7,NA,TRBV5-5,CASSATRQAIREQYF,TGTGCCAGCAGCGCTACGAGGCAAGCCATCCGCGAGCAGTACTTC
TRBD1,TRBJ1-2,NA,TRBV30,CAWSPIGTGLISPYGYTF,TGTGCCTGGAGTCCCATAGGGACAGGGTTAATCTCTCCCTATGGCTACACCTTC
NA,TRBJ2-1,NA,TRBV19,CASSIDAGAPYNEQFF,TGTGCCAGTAGTATAGATGCGGGGGCCCCCTACAATGAGCAGTTCTTC
NA,TRBJ2-1,few,TRBV9,CASSPKRVSYNEQFF,TGTGCCAGCAGCCCTAAGCGGGTATCCTACAATGAGCAGTTCTTC
TRBD2,TRBJ2-3,NA,TRBV27,CASRSPLTSGSPTDTQYF,TGTGCCAGCAGATCCCCCTTGACTAGCGGAAGCCCCACAGATACGCAGTATTTT
NA,TRBJ1-1,NA,TRBV9,CASSFTGRGTEAFF,TGTGCCAGCAGCTTTACAGGGAGGGGTACTGAAGCTTTCTTT
TRBD1,TRBJ1-1,few,TRBV13,CASSFGTVGGTEAFF,TGTGCCAGCAGCTTCGGGACAGTCGGGGGCACTGAAGCTTTCTTT
NA,TRBJ2-1,once,TRBV14,CASSYDGYNEQFF,TGTGCCAGCAGCTATGACGGGTACAATGAGCAGTTCTTC
NA,TRBJ2-1,once,TRBV28,CASSVPFSGEQFF,TGTGCCAGCAGTGTGCCTTTTTCCGGTGAGCAGTTCTTC
TRBD2,TRBJ2-3,NA,TRBV30,CAWSPKGLAGEWYF,TGTGCCTGGAGCCCCAAGGGACTAGCGGGGGAGTGGTATTTT